What follows describes a single T cell receptor beta chain. The data originate from a study of blood T cell repertoires in COVID-19. Study details: Material from acute and convalescent COVID-19 was sourced from the United States, Italy and Spain. The cDNA or gDNA used as material had been derived from T cells, B-cell-depleted T cells, or PBMCs.

The data were produced by immunoSEQ multiplex PCR, yet TCRdb's version contains in-frame clones alone and is incomplete. The table includes about 80,000 clones, around four fifths detected once. This CDR3 contains 16 residues. The germline gives CDR1 SEHNR, CDR2 FQNEAQ (reference sequence). J was trimmed by 3 bases and V by 3 bases; bases with no gene match: 4. The TCR was taken from an elderly man with active or convalescent COVID-19. The chain recombines TRBV7-9 with TRBJ1-4; 10 positions agree with TRBD1. Material for sequencing was peripheral blood. CDR3 sequence reads: CASSLGQGTANEKLFF. CDR3 nucleotides: TGTGCCAGCAGCTTGGGACAGGGGACCGCTAATGAAAAACTGTTTTTT.